Following are 16 T cell receptor beta chains from one sample sequenced in a study of spatial heterogeneity in lung cancer. Time point in this sample: blood at routine non-recurrence follow-up after resection. No cells were sorted before sequencing. The whole RNA sequenced was extracted from tumor, nontumor lung or frozen PBMC. From the 5' RACE reads, TCRdb called clonotypes with MiXCR, one entry per CDR3 protein. The sample yields more than 25,000 distinct CDR3 sequences, roughly 5.6% seen once. Sequencing was performed on PBMCs, taken at follow-up. The receptors shown here come from a male donor with early-stage non-small cell lung cancer.

This clonotype occurred many times. The chain has TRBV28 and TRBJ2-7; 7 nucleotides match TRBD1. The CDR3 length is 17 residues. The V and J ends lost 3 bases and 2 bases, in that order; junction bases with no gene match: 13. Germline CDR1 and CDR2: MDHEN and SYDVKM. Here the CDR3 reads CASSFVTGNPSPYEQYF. The CDR3 nucleotides read TGTGCCAGCAGTTTTGTGACAGGGAATCCGTCCCCCTACGAGCAGTACTTC. Full variable domain (rest looked up from reference TRBV28 and TRBJ2-7): DVKVTQSSRYLVKRTGEKVFLECVQDMDHENMFWYRQDPGLGLRLIYFSYDVKMKEKGDIPEGYSVSREKKERFSLILESASTNQTSMYLCASSFVTGNPSPYEQYFGPGTRLTVT.

This clonotype was picked up many times. J is TRBJ1-1 and V is TRBV7-9, with unresolved D. The V end was cut by 7 bases, the J end by 1 base, with 7 bases between. CDR1 and CDR2 (germline): SEHNR, FQNEAQ (reference sequence). There are 12 residues in the CDR3. The CDR3 sequence: CASTPTNTEAFF. For the CDR3, the DNA is TGTGCCAGCACCCCGACGAACACTGAAGCTTTCTTT.

The genes are TRBV10-3 and TRBJ2-3, with D unclear. Germline CDR1 ENHRY, CDR2 SYGVKD. There are 12 residues in the CDR3. Trimming stripped 2 bases from V and 6 bases from J, with 6 bases between. The chain's CDR3 is CAISEQADTQYF. CDR3 nucleotide sequence: TGTGCCATCAGTGAGCAAGCGGATACGCAGTATTTT.

This clonotype was found many times. The V gene is TRBV2, the J gene TRBJ2-3; TRBD1 is a possible D gene (5 bases). Looked up from germline, CDR1 is SNHLY and CDR2 is FYNNEI. The CDR3 length is 16 residues. The germline V and J ends were trimmed by 5 bases and 0 bases, with 15 bases remaining between them. For the CDR3, the DNA is TGTGCCAGCAGTATACTCAGGGCACCTAGCACAGATACGCAGTATTTT. Its protein is CASSILRAPSTDTQYF.

This clonotype has a count of ten or more. This chain links TRBV20-1 with TRBJ1-1, with D perhaps matching TRBD1 (6 bases). V lost 4 bases and J 1 base, leaving 16 bases between the germline ends. CDR3 length: 15 amino acids. Germline CDR1 DFQATT, CDR2 SNEGSKA (reference sequence). In nucleotides, the CDR3 is TGCAGTGCTACCGGGACAAGGGGACGGAACACTGAAGCTTTCTTT. This codes for CSATGTRGRNTEAFF.

This chain connects TRBV19 to TRBJ1-2; D gene unclear. The V end was cut by 1 base, the J end by 2 bases, with 11 bases between. The CDR3 has 15 amino acids. CDR1 is LNHDA, CDR2 SQIVND, per germline (reference sequence). CDR3 in amino acids: CASSIGSTENYGYTF. CDR3 sequence (DNA): TGTGCCAGTAGTATAGGTTCTACAGAGAACTATGGCTACACCTTC.

This clonotype was picked up many times. The chain recombines TRBV5-1 with TRBJ2-1; D is unclear. The CDR3 covers 14 residues. In germline, CDR1 is SGHRS, CDR2 YFSETQ. The V end lost 1 base, the J end lost 5 bases, and 10 bases lay between the germline ends. The CDR3 nucleotides are TGCGCCAGCAGCTTGCGAGACCTGGACAATGAGCAGTTCTTC. Protein: CASSLRDLDNEQFF. Based on the CDR3 plus reference TRBV5-1 and TRBJ2-1, the full variable domain is KAGVTQTPRYLIKTRGQQVTLSCSPISGHRSVSWYQQTPGQGLQFLFEYFSETQRNKGNFPGRFSGRQFSNSRSEMNVSTLELGDSALYLCASSLRDLDNEQFFGPGTRLTVL.

This clonotype was seen a handful of times. V is TRBV19 and J is TRBJ2-5; the D is unclear. Germline values: CDR1 LNHDA, CDR2 SQIVND (reference sequence). The CDR3 is 13 amino acids. Trimming removed 3 bases from V and 4 bases from J, with 9 bases in between. The CDR3 DNA reads TGTGCCAGTAGTATTTCGGGTGGAGAGACCCAGTACTTC. Amino acid sequence: CASSISGGETQYF.

This clonotype has a count of ten or more. The chain uses TRBV7-2 and TRBJ2-1, with 8 positions matching TRBD2. The ends lost 1 base at V and 9 bases at J; junction bases unmatched: 8. CDR1 and CDR2 (germline): SGHTA, FQGNSA. This CDR3 spans 15 amino acids. CDR3 DNA sequence: TGTGCCAGCAGCTTAGATCAGCGGGGGAGGGTTGAGCAGTTCTTC. Encoded protein: CASSLDQRGRVEQFF.

At least ten counts were recorded for this clonotype. CDR3 DNA sequence: TGTGCCTGGAGTGCGATTGGGATCGGAGAAGCTTTCTTT. Translating it yields CAWSAIGIGEAFF. V is TRBV30 and J is TRBJ1-1, with D unclear. Germline CDR1 reads GTSNPN; CDR2 reads SVGIG (reference sequence). The V and J ends lost 1 base and 8 bases respectively, with 14 bases between them. The CDR3 contains 13 residues.

This clonotype was detected many times. The chain combines TRBV3-1 with TRBJ2-4; D gene uncertain. This CDR3 comprises 12 residues. Germline lookup yields CDR1 LGHDT and CDR2 YNNKEL (reference sequence). With 0 bases removed from V and 8 bases from J, the gap between germline ends came to 5 bases. CDR3 in amino acids: CASSQDRYIQYF. The CDR3, as DNA: TGTGCCAGCAGCCAAGACCGTTACATTCAGTACTTC.

This clonotype showed up just a few times. The V and J genes are TRBV7-9 and TRBJ2-7; D uncertain. There are 11 residues in the CDR3. The V end was cut by 5 bases, the J end by 3 bases, with 5 bases between. The V gene's germline CDR1 is SEHNR and CDR2 FQNEAQ (reference sequence). CDR3 amino acids: CASSLDYEQYV. CDR3 coding DNA: TGTGCCAGCAGCCTGGACTACGAGCAGTACGTC.

This clonotype was counted at least ten times. This rearrangement joins TRBV7-3 to TRBJ1-1; perhaps TRBD1 as D (5 bases). CDR1 and CDR2 (germline): SGHTA, FQGTGA. V was clipped by 5 bases and J by 3 bases, with 10 bases between them. The CDR3 consists of 13 residues. CDR3 amino acids: CASSTQGDTEAFF. CDR3 DNA sequence: TGTGCCAGCAGCACGCAGGGAGACACTGAAGCTTTCTTT.

This clonotype is labeled hyperexpanded. The chain is built from TRBV4-3 and TRBJ2-5; 8 nucleotides agree with TRBD2. The CDR3 totals 14 residues. Trimming removed 0 bases from V and 5 bases from J; junction bases left unmatched: 2. Germline V gene sequence: CDR1 LGHNA, CDR2 YSLEER. This CDR3 reads CASSQDSSGETQYF. The CDR3 coding sequence is TGCGCCAGCAGCCAAGACTCTAGCGGGGAGACCCAGTACTTC.

This clonotype was observed at least ten times. V is TRBV7-2 and J is TRBJ2-7; unclear D gene. V dropped 5 bases and J dropped 2 bases, with 4 bases sitting between them. The CDR3 is 11 residues long. CDR1 and CDR2 (germline): SGHTA, FQGNSA. The CDR3 DNA is TGTGCCAGCAGCCCGGCCTACGAGCAGTACTTC. Its translation is CASSPAYEQYF.

This clonotype was recorded many times. The rearrangement links TRBV4-3 to TRBJ2-2, with a possible D match to TRBD2 (5 bases). The germline gives CDR1 LGHNA, CDR2 YSLEER. This CDR3 is built from 15 residues. The V end was cut by 8 bases, the J end by 4 bases, with 17 bases between. CDR3: CASARGSMSTGELFF. The DNA for the CDR3 is TGCGCCAGCGCAAGAGGGTCAATGTCCACCGGGGAGCTGTTTTTT.